Given below is one T cell receptor beta chain in context. No antigen is known for it. Data came from immunoSEQ multiplex PCR; TCRdb stores just in-frame clones and leaves some out. The repertoire includes some 100,000 clones, approximately 92% of them detected once, and 1.1% sits in the top ten. This sample was taken from a study of graft-versus-host responses after intestinal transplantation. Study context: All of the recipients had induction that used anti-thymocyte globulin, then tacrolimus and steroids for about 3 years. Study-level findings and limits: GvH clones turned up in recipient marrow; some had shown up first in ileum or blood.

The sample in question was unstimulated CD8+ T cells sorted from spleen or lymph node cells, obtained before transplant. The sequence derives from a human donor who was the organ donor for an intestinal transplant.

The chain's CDR3 is CASSPGAGGVEQFF. The CDR3 coding sequence is TGTGCCAGCAGTCCTGGAGCGGGAGGGGTTGAGCAGTTCTTC. The chain recombines TRBV6-6 with TRBJ2-1, with 10 bases identical to TRBD2. CDR1 and CDR2 from the germline V gene are MNHNY and SVGAGI (reference sequence). The CDR3 runs 14 residues. The J segment lost 9 bases and the V segment lost 5 bases, leaving 7 bases of the junction unmatched.